The clone carrying this TCR beta chain was picked up one time. Per the study methods: How many nucleated cells were present was estimated from reference gene primer amplification. Produced via immunoSEQ multiplex PCR; TCRdb's table is partial and in-frame only. Clonal size and the V and J genes are those of that table, whereas D and trimming came from the DNA. The sample includes roughly 110,000 clones, approximately 90% of them seen just once. V lost 0 bases and J 1 base, leaving 12 bases between the germline ends. This CDR3 spans 16 amino acids. Germline lookup yields CDR1 MGHDK and CDR2 SYGVNS. The source of the sample is a study of blood T cell repertoires in COVID-19. In the study overall: Collection of acute and convalescent COVID-19 samples took place in the United States, Italy and Spain. PBMCs, B-cell-depleted T cells, or T cells provided the cDNA or gDNA that made up the material.

V and J are TRBV25-1 and TRBJ1-1, with D tentatively TRBD1 (6 bases). Sequencing used peripheral blood. This receptor was obtained from a man in his fifties or sixties with active or convalescent COVID-19. As DNA, the CDR3 is TGTGCCAGCAGTGAATATGGGGGCCGGGGGAACACTGAAGCTTTCTTT. Residues: CASSEYGGRGNTEAFF. Full variable domain (remainder filled in from reference TRBV25-1 and TRBJ1-1): EADIYQTPRYLVIGTGKKITLECSQTMGHDKMYWYQQDPGMELHLIHYSYGVNSTEKGDLSSESTVSRIRTEHFPLTLESARPSHTSQYLCASSEYGGRGNTEAFFGQGTRLTVV.